The 15 T cell receptor beta chains in this list originate from one sample, sequenced in a study of T cells in Graves' hyperthyroidism and ophthalmopathy. The source material, RNA transcripts, was used to amplify TCR beta CDR3 regions. A set of HTBI primers served as the primers for a first-round RT-PCR of the TCR CDR3. One entry per CDR3 protein, called by TCRdb with MiXCR from the multiplex PCR reads. The sample carries some 510,000 distinct CDR3 sequences, around 20% recorded once. Sequencing used blood. These receptors were collected from a man between 18 and 29 years old with Graves' hyperthyroidism.

There are many counts of this clonotype. The V and J genes are TRBV5-1 and TRBJ2-5; D might be TRBD1 or TRBD2, each matching 5 bases. Germline V gene data show CDR1 as SGHRS and CDR2 as YFSETQ. This CDR3 is 14 amino acids long. The V and J ends lost 1 base and 5 bases respectively, with 12 bases between them. DNA of the CDR3: TGCGCCAGCAGCTTGAACGGGGCCGGGGAGACCCAGTACTTC. This gives the protein CASSLNGAGETQYF.

There are many counts of this clonotype. The V and J genes are TRBV28 and TRBJ1-2, with D maybe TRBD1 (5 bases). This CDR3 contains 14 residues. The V gene's germline CDR1 is MDHEN and CDR2 SYDVKM. V was trimmed by 8 bases and J by 3 bases, leaving 16 bases between them. CDR3 nucleotide sequence: TGTGCCAGCGGGGGAGCCTTGGGTGACTATGGCTACACCTTC. Translating it yields CASGGALGDYGYTF.

In DNA form, the CDR3 reads TGTGCCAGCAGCCAAGATCGACGAAGGACAGGGGGCCGTTACGAGCAGTACTTC. It specifies CASSQDRRRTGGRYEQYF. The chain couples TRBV3-1 to TRBJ2-7, with 11 bases identical to TRBD1. The CDR3 covers 18 residues. V lost 0 bases and J lost 4; bases outside the gene matches: 11. The germline CDR1 and CDR2 sequences are LGHDT and YNNKEL (reference sequence).

This clonotype was seen ten or more times. This rearrangement joins TRBV12-3 or TRBV12-4 to TRBJ2-2; 10 bases map to TRBD2. V gave up 1 base and J gave up 5 bases; unmatched junction bases: 13. CDR3 size: 19 residues. The CDR3 here is CASSLESGGVRFRTGELFF. The CDR3 bases are TGTGCCAGCAGTTTAGAAAGCGGGGGGGTCCGATTTAGGACCGGGGAGCTGTTTTTT.

This clonotype was found many times. This rearrangement joins TRBV12-3 or TRBV12-4 to TRBJ2-5, with D perhaps TRBD1 (5 bases). The length of the CDR3 is 14 residues. V was trimmed by 6 bases and J by 3 bases, leaving 14 bases between them. CDR3 region: CASSSRVREETQYF. CDR3 nucleotides: TGTGCCAGCAGCTCAAGGGTCAGGGAAGAGACCCAGTACTTC.

This clonotype was detected ten times or more. V usage is TRBV19 and J usage is TRBJ1-1; TRBD1 might be the D (6 bases). Germline values: CDR1 LNHDA, CDR2 SQIVND (reference sequence). With 0 bases removed from V and 5 bases from J, the gap between germline ends came to 28 bases. CDR3 length: 20 residues. The CDR3 is CASSIDLLSESTGSETEAFF. In DNA, the CDR3 is TGTGCCAGTAGTATAGATCTATTGTCAGAATCGACAGGTTCAGAGACTGAAGCTTTCTTT.

The sample holds a few counts of this clonotype. The germline gene is not matched at one end of the junction; a read error may be the cause. The CDR3 sequence is CASSLWVGLAKDIQYF. The CDR3 DNA follows: TGTGCCAGCAGTTTATGGGTAGGGCTAGCCAAAGACATTCAGTACTTC. The genes are TRBV28 and TRBJ2-4; tentatively, D is TRBD2 (5 bases). CDR3 length: 16 amino acids. Per germline, CDR1 MDHEN and CDR2 SYDVKM.

V gene TRBV11-2 combines with J gene TRBJ2-7; 9 bases match TRBD1. The CDR3 contains 14 residues. Looked up from germline, CDR1 is SGHAT and CDR2 is FQNNGV. Trimming cost V 5 bases and J 4 bases; bases outside gene matches: 6. The CDR3 is CASSHTGTGYEQYF. The DNA of the CDR3 is TGTGCCAGCAGCCATACCGGGACAGGGTACGAGCAGTACTTC.

The chain couples TRBV3-1 to TRBJ1-1; maybe TRBD1 (6 bases). CDR1 and CDR2 from the germline V gene are LGHDT and YNNKEL (reference sequence). The V end lost 6 bases, the J end lost 9 bases, and 14 bases lay between the germline ends. The CDR3 has 12 residues. The CDR3 loop is CASRQGTLKAFF. The CDR3 DNA reads TGTGCCAGCAGGCAGGGGACGCTTAAAGCTTTCTTT.

The J gene is TRBJ1-1, the V gene TRBV6-4; D is unresolved. This CDR3 region has 17 residues. The V gene lost 2 bases and the J gene lost 0 bases, with 16 bases spanning the gap. Germline V CDR1 and CDR2: MRHNA, SNTAGT. The CDR3 sequence is CASSDPGEGVMNTEAFF. The DNA for the CDR3 is TGTGCCAGCAGTGACCCTGGGGAAGGTGTCATGAACACTGAAGCTTTCTTT.

The table lists this clonotype with a few counts. One end of the junction is discordant with germline, which a read error may explain. The chain combines TRBV28 with TRBJ1-2; a weak D match, TRBD1 (6 bases). The CDR3 is 14 amino acids. Germline V gene data show CDR1 as MDHEN and CDR2 as SYDVKM. CDR3 bases: TGTGCCTGCAGTTTATCCCCCAGGGGCTATGGCTACACCTTC. It yields the protein CACSLSPRGYGYTF.

About this clonotype itself: The junction differs from germline at one of its ends, possibly a read error. The chain couples TRBV29-1 to TRBJ1-1; 7 bases align to TRBD1. The CDR3 is 13 residues long. Germline V gives CDR1 SQVTM, CDR2 ANQGSEA. The CDR3 coding sequence is TGCAGCGCCATGGGACAGATGAACACTGAATCTTTCTTT. Its protein is CSAMGQMNTESFF.

The gene calls are TRBV11-2 and TRBJ2-5; 8 nucleotides match TRBD2. The trim removed 0 bases at V and 2 bases at J, leaving 8 bases unmatched. CDR1 SGHAT and CDR2 FQNNGV come from the germline V gene. The CDR3 has 17 residues. DNA of the CDR3: TGTGCCAGCAGCTTAGATCTCGGGGGGGGCCGGCAAGAGACCCAGTACTTC. Translated: CASSLDLGGGRQETQYF.

This chain joins TRBV28 and TRBJ1-2, with D tentatively TRBD1 (5 bases). Trimming took off 6 bases at V and 1 base at J, with 12 bases between the two ends. Germline CDR1 is MDHEN and CDR2 is SYDVKM. CDR3 length: 14 residues. The CDR3 spells CASRPGKLNYGYTF. The CDR3 DNA follows: TGTGCCAGCAGGCCAGGGAAGCTTAACTATGGCTACACCTTC.

This clonotype came up many times. This chain uses TRBV7-2 with TRBJ2-5, with 12 bases fitting TRBD2. Germline values: CDR1 SGHTA, CDR2 FQGNSA. V was pared by 6 bases and J by 4 bases, with 6 bases of the junction left unmatched. This CDR3 has 15 residues. CDR3 sequence reads: CASSLPGLAGETQYF. The CDR3 bases are TGTGCCAGCAGTTTACCGGGACTAGCGGGAGAGACCCAGTACTTC.